These 22 T cell receptor beta chains came from one sample sequenced in a study of T cells in Graves' hyperthyroidism and ophthalmopathy (dated by TCRdb to the late 2010s). Library generation was performed with multiplex PCR. Sequencing was performed on an Illumina HiSeq 2000. TCR beta CDR3 regions were amplified from RNA transcripts. For the first round of RT-PCR on the TCR CDR3, the HTBI primer set was used together with the Qiagen OneStep RT-PCR kit. The public reads were reanalyzed by TCRdb: fastp trimming at Q25, MiXCR alignment, in-frame beta chains only. Merged by CDR3 protein, the rows form single entries marked with the most common genes and DNA. Here the sample has around 400,000 distinct CDR3 sequences; about 16% occur a single time. The ten biggest clones cover about 21% of the sample. The sequencing sample was made of blood. Every receptor here comes from a woman in her sixties with Graves' ophthalmopathy.

This clonotype was detected a few times. A much larger clone differs by one base, so this may be a read error. The chain has TRBV3-1 and TRBJ2-7, with 13 positions matching TRBD2. CDR1 and CDR2 (germline): LGHDT, YNNKEL (reference sequence). This CDR3 spans 18 amino acids. J was trimmed by 4 bases and V by 4 bases; bases with no gene match: 13. The CDR3, as DNA: TGTGCCAGCAGCCCGGAACTAGCGGGAGGGCCGATGAGATACGAGCAGTACTTC. Translated, it gives CASSPELAGGPMRYEQYF.

This clonotype was detected ten times or more. The chain is built from TRBV7-2 and TRBJ2-7, with D tentatively TRBD2 (6 bases). The CDR3 is 15 residues long. Trimming left V 1 base short and J 1 base short, with 11 bases between. Germline CDR1 reads SGHTA; CDR2 reads FQGNSA. CDR3 loop: CASSLVGSESYEQYF. CDR3 DNA sequence: TGTGCCAGCAGCTTAGTCGGGAGTGAGTCCTACGAGCAGTACTTC.

A remark on this clonotype: The junction differs from germline at one of its ends, possibly a read error. The V gene is TRBV20-1, the J gene TRBJ2-1, with unresolved D. The CDR3 sequence is 14 residues long. Germline CDR1 is DFQATT and CDR2 is SNEGSKA (reference sequence). The CDR3 spells CSARTTYSYNEQSF. The CDR3 bases are TGCAGTGCGAGAACTACTTACTCCTACAATGAGCAGTCCTTC.

In regard to this clonotype: A much larger clone is a single base away; this may be a read error. V and J are TRBV29-1 and TRBJ2-1, with a possible D match to TRBD2 (6 bases). The length of the CDR3 is 15 residues. Trimming left V 4 bases short and J 2 bases short, with 15 bases between. Germline-derived CDR1 and CDR2 are SQVTM and ANQGSEA. The CDR3 bases are TGCAGCGTTGGGGTCGGGAGAGGGACCTACAATGAGCAGTTCTTC. It codes for CSVGVGRGTYNEQFF.

This clonotype has ten or more counts. This chain uses TRBV2 with TRBJ2-5; 7 bases are shared with TRBD2. Germline CDR1 is SNHLY and CDR2 is FYNNEI. Trimming at V came to 3 bases and at J to 2 bases, leaving 3 bases not matched to a gene. The CDR3 covers 14 residues. The chain's CDR3 is CASSDPGGQETQYF. The DNA for the CDR3 is TGTGCCAGCAGTGACCCGGGGGGACAAGAGACCCAGTACTTC.

The gene calls are TRBV18 and TRBJ2-4; maybe TRBD1 (5 bases). Trimming removed 2 bases from V and 0 bases from J, with 14 bases in between. There are 17 residues in the CDR3. Looked up from germline, CDR1 is KGHSH and CDR2 is LQKENI. The CDR3 spells CASSPSGATLAKNIQYF. Written as DNA, the CDR3 is TGTGCCAGCTCACCAAGTGGGGCCACTCTAGCCAAAAACATTCAGTACTTC.

V usage is TRBV7-9 and J usage is TRBJ1-2; unclear D gene. CDR1 SEHNR and CDR2 FQNEAQ come from the germline V gene (reference sequence). This CDR3 contains 14 residues. Trimming took 3 bases from V and 4 from J, leaving 12 bases between them. CDR3 nucleotide sequence: TGTGCCAGCAGCTTGGTGACGGCCAGCTATGGCTACACCTTC. Amino acids: CASSLVTASYGYTF.

The chain is built from TRBV7-8 and TRBJ1-2; weak D call: TRBD1 (6 bases). V was pared by 4 bases and J by 3 bases, with 21 bases between. Germline-derived CDR1 and CDR2 are SGHVS and FQNEAQ. The length of the CDR3 is 17 residues. CDR3 residues: CASSSSGQGGLYYGYTF. CDR3 coding DNA: TGTGCCAGCAGCTCGTCGGGACAAGGGGGACTATACTATGGCTACACCTTC.

This clonotype showed up many times. The genes are TRBV5-1 and TRBJ2-2; the D is unclear. Germline values: CDR1 SGHRS, CDR2 YFSETQ. The CDR3 length is 15 residues. V lost 2 bases and J 0 bases, leaving 8 bases between the germline ends. The CDR3 DNA sequence: TGCGCCAGCAGCTTTGAGCCCTCGAACACCGGGGAGCTGTTTTTT. This encodes CASSFEPSNTGELFF.

This clonotype was recorded many times. V and J are TRBV29-1 and TRBJ2-1, with 11 bases lining up with TRBD2. Losses at the gene ends were 3 bases for V and 1 base for J; bases not matched to a gene: 8. Per the germline V gene, CDR1 is SQVTM and CDR2 is ANQGSEA. CDR3 size: 17 residues. The CDR3 sequence is CSVDSSASGRSYNEQFF. In DNA form, the CDR3 reads TGCAGCGTTGACAGTTCGGCTAGCGGGAGGTCCTACAATGAGCAGTTCTTC.

The table lists this clonotype with a few counts. This chain's CDR3 is CASSLERLAGVNTGELFF. CDR3 coding DNA: TGCGCCAGCAGCTTGGAGAGGCTAGCGGGAGTAAACACCGGGGAGCTGTTTTTT. V usage is TRBV5-1 and J usage is TRBJ2-2, with TRBD2 identical over 10 bases. V lost 0 bases and J lost 2; bases outside the gene matches: 7. CDR1 and CDR2 from the germline V gene are SGHRS and YFSETQ. This CDR3 is built from 18 residues.

In its sample, this clonotype was seen a few times. This chain uses TRBV29-1 with TRBJ2-7; D is uncertain. Trimming left V 6 bases short and J 7 bases short, with 13 bases between. This CDR3 has 11 amino acids. Germline V CDR1 and CDR2: SQVTM, ANQGSEA. In DNA form, the CDR3 reads TGCAGCGTAGGCCCCGGTGGGGAGCAGTACTTC. This gives the protein CSVGPGGEQYF.

This clonotype was detected only a few times. The chain carries TRBV6-1 and TRBJ2-7, with D tentatively TRBD2 (6 bases). Germline CDR1 and CDR2: MNHNS and SASEGT. This CDR3 has 14 residues. Trimming left V 7 bases short and J 1 base short, with 14 bases between. This CDR3 reads CASTSGGVSYEQYF. The CDR3 coding sequence is TGTGCCAGCACCTCAGGCGGGGTTTCCTACGAGCAGTACTTC.

This clonotype came up a few times. The chain recombines TRBV29-1 with TRBJ1-3; no reliable D call. Between the trimmed V and J ends, which lost 3 bases and 4 bases, there was a span of 13 bases. CDR1 is SQVTM, CDR2 ANQGSEA, per germline. The CDR3 covers 14 residues. The CDR3: CSVEGAFQGNTIYF. The CDR3 DNA follows: TGCAGCGTTGAGGGAGCCTTTCAAGGAAACACCATATATTTT.

Many counts were recorded for this clonotype. V gene TRBV5-1 combines with J gene TRBJ1-2; possibly TRBD1 for D (6 bases). Germline CDR1 is SGHRS and CDR2 is YFSETQ. The CDR3 is 15 amino acids. Trimming removed 4 bases from V and 2 bases from J, with 15 bases in between. Here the CDR3 reads CASSHWTAPNYGYTF. The CDR3 DNA reads TGCGCCAGCAGCCACTGGACAGCACCGAACTATGGCTACACCTTC.

This clonotype was counted many times. The rearrangement joins TRBV20-1 to TRBJ2-7; maybe TRBD2 (6 bases). Germline CDR1 and CDR2: DFQATT and SNEGSKA (reference sequence). Trimming took off 3 bases at V and 3 bases at J, with 18 bases between the two ends. The CDR3 has 15 residues. The CDR3 sequence is CSARAGTGSFYEQYF. The CDR3 bases are TGCAGTGCTAGGGCGGGAACAGGTTCTTTCTACGAGCAGTACTTC.

This clonotype was counted many times. V is TRBV28 and J is TRBJ2-2; possible D gene TRBD2, 6 bases. The CDR3 extends over 16 amino acids. V was clipped by 4 bases and J by 0 bases, with 12 bases between them. The germline V gene encodes CDR1 MDHEN and CDR2 SYDVKM. CDR3 DNA: TGTGCCAGCAGTTCCCCCCGGGGGACGAACACCGGGGAGCTGTTTTTT. This encodes CASSSPRGTNTGELFF.

This clonotype came up many times. The chain is built from TRBV11-2 and TRBJ2-7; no definite D call. Germline CDR1 reads SGHAT; CDR2 reads FQNNGV. Trimming removed 3 bases at V and 5 bases at J, with 8 bases between. CDR3 length equals 12 residues. CDR3 protein: CASSFQSNEQYF. Written as DNA, the CDR3 is TGTGCCAGCAGCTTCCAGTCTAACGAGCAGTACTTC.

This chain uses TRBV6-1 with TRBJ2-3; D is unclear. The V gene's germline CDR1 is MNHNS and CDR2 SASEGT. This CDR3 spans 11 amino acids. The ends were cut back, 10 bases at V and 6 bases at J, with 11 bases in the middle. CDR3 nucleotides: TGTGCCACGGACCTTCGGGATACGCAGTATTTT. As protein: CATDLRDTQYF.

In its sample, this clonotype was seen many times. The rearrangement uses TRBV2 and TRBJ2-5; 12 bases match TRBD2. The germline CDR1 and CDR2 sequences are SNHLY and FYNNEI. The V and J ends lost 7 bases and 4 bases, in that order; junction bases with no gene match: 4. The CDR3 covers 14 residues. CDR3 loop: CASTMTSGGETQYF. CDR3 in DNA: TGTGCCAGCACCATGACTAGCGGGGGAGAGACCCAGTACTTC.

This clonotype showed up many times. The rearrangement links TRBV20-1 to TRBJ2-3; 7 positions agree with TRBD2. With 1 base clipped from V and 6 bases from J, the junction kept 7 bases outside the gene matches. Germline V gene data show CDR1 as DFQATT and CDR2 as SNEGSKA (reference sequence). This CDR3 has 14 amino acids. In DNA, the CDR3 is TGCAGTGCTAGAGGGGCGGGGGATCGCGATACGCAGTATTTT. Residues: CSARGAGDRDTQYF.

In the case of this clonotype: This may come from a read error, since a much larger clone is one base off. V and J are TRBV5-1 and TRBJ2-3; no definite D call. The CDR3 spans 13 residues. Per germline, CDR1 SGHRS and CDR2 YFSETQ. The DNA of the CDR3 is TGCGCCAGCAGCTTGGAAGTCAAAGATGCGCAGTATTTT. Amino acid sequence: CASSLEVKDAQYF.